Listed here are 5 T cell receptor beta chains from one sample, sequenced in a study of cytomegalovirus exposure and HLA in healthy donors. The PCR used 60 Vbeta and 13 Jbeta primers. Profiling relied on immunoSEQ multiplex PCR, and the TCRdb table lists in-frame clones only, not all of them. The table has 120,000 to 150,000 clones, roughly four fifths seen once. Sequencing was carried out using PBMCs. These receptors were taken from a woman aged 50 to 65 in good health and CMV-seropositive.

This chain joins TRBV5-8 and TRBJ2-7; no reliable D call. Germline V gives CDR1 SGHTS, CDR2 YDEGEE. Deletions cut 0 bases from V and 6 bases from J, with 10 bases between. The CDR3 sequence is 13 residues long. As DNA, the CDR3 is TGTGCCAGCAGCTTGGGGTTCCAGCGCGAGCAGTACTTC. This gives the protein CASSLGFQREQYF.

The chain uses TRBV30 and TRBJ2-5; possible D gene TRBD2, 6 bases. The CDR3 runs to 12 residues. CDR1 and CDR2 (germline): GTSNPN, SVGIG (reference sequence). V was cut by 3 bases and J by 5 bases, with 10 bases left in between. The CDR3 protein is CAWSAGFETQYF. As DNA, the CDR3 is TGTGCCTGGAGCGCGGGATTCGAGACCCAGTACTTC.

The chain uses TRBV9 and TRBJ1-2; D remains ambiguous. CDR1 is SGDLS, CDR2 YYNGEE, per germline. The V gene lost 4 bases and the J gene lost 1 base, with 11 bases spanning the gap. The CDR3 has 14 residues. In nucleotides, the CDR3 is TGTGCCAGCAGCCCGAGCGGCATTAACTATGGCTACACCTTC. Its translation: CASSPSGINYGYTF.

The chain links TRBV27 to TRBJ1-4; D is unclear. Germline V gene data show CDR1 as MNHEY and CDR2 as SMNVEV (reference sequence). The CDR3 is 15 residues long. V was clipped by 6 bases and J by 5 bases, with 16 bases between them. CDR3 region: CASSRSGRTNEKLFF. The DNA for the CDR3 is TGTGCCAGCAGCCGATCCGGGAGGACGAATGAAAAACTGTTTTTT.

DNA for the CDR3: TGTGCCAGTACCTATTCACAGGGGATGAACACTGAAGCTTTCTTT. This sequence encodes CASTYSQGMNTEAFF. V gene TRBV19 combines with J gene TRBJ1-1; 7 bases align to TRBD1. Germline V gene lookup returns CDR1 LNHDA and CDR2 SQIVND (reference sequence). V lost 7 bases, J lost 0 bases, and 8 bases stayed unmatched. There are 15 residues in the CDR3.